These T cell receptor beta chains were read from a single sample in a study of T-cell reconstitution after alpha-beta-depleted transplantation in children. Each CDR3 protein is one row after TCRdb ran MiXCR on the PCR reads. The data contain around 270,000 distinct CDR3 sequences, roughly 9.1% of them seen just once; the ten biggest clones take up roughly 7.1%. Specimen: PBMCs, collected before TCRalphabeta/CD19-depleted stem cell transplant. These receptors all come from a boy younger than two with acute myeloid leukemia, due to receive a stem cell transplant. CDR3s include the opening cysteine and the closing phenylalanine or tryptophan. D genes are given only for firm matches. Clone size is not always given. Where it is, it says once, few, many or a class for expanded clones.

DNA: TGTGCCAGCAGCCCAATGACAGGGACCCAAGAGACCCAGTACTTC
CDR3: CASSPMTGTQETQYF
J: TRBJ2-5
size: many
V: TRBV3-1
D: TRBD1

DNA: TGTGCCAGCAGCCAAGACACCCGCAATCAGCCCCAGCATTTT
CDR3: CASSQDTRNQPQHF
J: TRBJ1-5
size: many
V: TRBV3-1
D: -

DNA: TGTGCCAGCAGCCCCACGAGGGGGAACTATGGCTACACCTTC
CDR3: CASSPTRGNYGYTF
J: TRBJ1-2
size: -
V: TRBV12-3/TRBV12-4
D: -

DNA: TGTGCCAGCAGTTTACGCGGCGGTAACTATGGCTACACCTTC
CDR3: CASSLRGGNYGYTF
J: TRBJ1-2
size: many
V: TRBV12-3/TRBV12-4
D: -

DNA: TGCAGTGCATCCAAAACGTCGGGGACCACAGATACGCAGTATTTT
CDR3: CSASKTSGTTDTQYF
J: TRBJ2-3
size: many
V: TRBV20-1
D: -

DNA: TGCGCCAGCAGCTTGCAACAGGGGACTAGCGGCAAAGAGACCCAGTACTTC
CDR3: CASSLQQGTSGKETQYF
J: TRBJ2-5
size: many
V: TRBV5-1
D: TRBD2

DNA: TGTGCCAGCAGCTACGGAGGGGGCAGATACAATGAGCAGTTCTTC
CDR3: CASSYGGGRYNEQFF
J: TRBJ2-1
size: -
V: TRBV7-9
D: -

DNA: TGTGCCAGCACCATCGACAGTTTTAATCAGCCCCAGCATTTT
CDR3: CASTIDSFNQPQHF
J: TRBJ1-5
size: many
V: TRBV6-5
D: -

DNA: TGTGCCACCAGCCCCCGGTCACTAGTAATATCCAATGAGCAGTTCTTC
CDR3: CATSPRSLVISNEQFF
J: TRBJ2-1
size: many
V: TRBV15
D: -

DNA: TGTGCCAGCAGCCAAGACATGACAGGGTCTAGCACAGATACGCAGTATTTT
CDR3: CASSQDMTGSSTDTQYF
J: TRBJ2-3
size: many
V: TRBV14
D: TRBD1

DNA: TGTGCCAGTAGTGACCCTCACGGGACAGGGGTTTCCTACGAGCAGTACTTC
CDR3: CASSDPHGTGVSYEQYF
J: TRBJ2-7
size: few
V: TRBV19
D: TRBD1

DNA: TGTGCCAGCAGCGAGCAGCGGGGGGGCTCAGATACGCAGTATTTT
CDR3: CASSEQRGGSDTQYF
J: TRBJ2-3
size: many
V: TRBV11-2
D: TRBD2

DNA: TGTGCCATCAGAACGACAGGGGCAGAGACCCAGTACTTC
CDR3: CAIRTTGAETQYF
J: TRBJ2-5
size: many
V: TRBV10-3
D: TRBD1

DNA: TGCGCCAGCAGCTTGGTGAGGAGTCGACGGACAGATACGCAGTATTTT
CDR3: CASSLVRSRRTDTQYF
J: TRBJ2-3
size: many
V: TRBV5-1
D: -

DNA: TGTGCCAGCAGTTACCAAAGACAGGGGCCCTACGAGCAGTACTTC
CDR3: CASSYQRQGPYEQYF
J: TRBJ2-7
size: many
V: TRBV6-5
D: TRBD1

DNA: TGTGCCAGCTCATCGGACGGGGGAGCGTCAGGAGGCGGGGAGCTGTTTTTT
CDR3: CASSSDGGASGGGELFF
J: TRBJ2-2
size: many
V: TRBV18
D: -

DNA: TGTGCCAGCTCACCAACAGGACAGGTCTCTGGAAACACCATATATTTT
CDR3: CASSPTGQVSGNTIYF
J: TRBJ1-3
size: -
V: TRBV18
D: TRBD1

DNA: TGTGCCAGCAGCTTAGCGACTCCAGGATTTTCGGAGACCCAGTACTTC
CDR3: CASSLATPGFSETQYF
J: TRBJ2-5
size: few
V: TRBV7-9
D: -

DNA: TGTGCCAGCAGTTTAGGGGGGGAAGGCAGAGCCAAAAACATTCAGTACTTC
CDR3: CASSLGGEGRAKNIQYF
J: TRBJ2-4
size: many
V: TRBV28
D: TRBD2

DNA: TGTGCCAGCAGCTCCCCTCCCGCGGAACGTCTCCAATGGGATTATCAGCCCCAGCATTTT
CDR3: CASSSPPAERLQWDYQPQHF
J: TRBJ1-5
size: few
V: TRBV11-2
D: -

DNA: TGTGCCAGCAGCTTAACGGGAGGGCCCTCCTACGAGCAGTACTTC
CDR3: CASSLTGGPSYEQYF
J: TRBJ2-7
size: many
V: TRBV5-5
D: TRBD2

DNA: TGCGCCAGCAGCTTGGGGGGGACTAGTGACAATGAGCAGTTCTTC
CDR3: CASSLGGTSDNEQFF
J: TRBJ2-1
size: -
V: TRBV5-1
D: TRBD2

DNA: TGCGCCAGCAGCCACCATGGGCAAGCGACCGGGGAGCTGTTTTTT
CDR3: CASSHHGQATGELFF
J: TRBJ2-2
size: many
V: TRBV4-3
D: -

DNA: TGCAGCGAGCGGGACGGGACCGGGGAGCTGTTTTTT
CDR3: CSERDGTGELFF
J: TRBJ2-2
size: many
V: TRBV29-1
D: TRBD2

DNA: TGCGCCAGCAGCTTGGTTACAGGGAGCGCCTACAATGAGCAGTTCTTC
CDR3: CASSLVTGSAYNEQFF
J: TRBJ2-1
size: many
V: TRBV5-1
D: -

DNA: TGTGCCAGCACCCCACAGGGTGCGCGGTACAATGAGCAGTTCTTC
CDR3: CASTPQGARYNEQFF
J: TRBJ2-1
size: many
V: TRBV12-3/TRBV12-4
D: -

DNA: TGCAGCGTTGAAGATTATTATAGGAAAGCTTTCTTT
CDR3: CSVEDYYRKAFF
J: TRBJ1-1
size: many
V: TRBV29-1
D: -

DNA: TGCGCCAGCAGCCAAGAAGGGCAGGGACCTTTCTATGGCTACACCTTC
CDR3: CASSQEGQGPFYGYTF
J: TRBJ1-2
size: -
V: TRBV4-3
D: -

DNA: TGTGCCAGCAGCGTAGCAGGCGATGGGGATTCACCCCTCCACTTT
CDR3: CASSVAGDGDSPLHF
J: TRBJ1-6
size: few
V: TRBV9
D: -

DNA: TGTGCCACCAGCAGAGTTCGGGGGACGGTCCCCAATCAGCCCCAGCATTTT
CDR3: CATSRVRGTVPNQPQHF
J: TRBJ1-5
size: few
V: TRBV15
D: -

DNA: TGTGCCAGGAGAGGATTGGCCTACGAGCAGTACTTC
CDR3: CARRGLAYEQYF
J: TRBJ2-7
size: many
V: TRBV9
D: -

DNA: TGTGCCAGCACCCCTTCGCGAGGGGGATCGAACACTGAAGCTTTCTTT
CDR3: CASTPSRGGSNTEAFF
J: TRBJ1-1
size: -
V: TRBV6-1
D: -

DNA: TGTGCCACCAGTGATTTTCCGACAGGAGAACAAGAGACCCAGTACTTC
CDR3: CATSDFPTGEQETQYF
J: TRBJ2-5
size: many
V: TRBV24-1
D: -

DNA: TGTGCCACCAGCAGACCGACTAGCGGAGCGACCCAGTACTTC
CDR3: CATSRPTSGATQYF
J: TRBJ2-5
size: many
V: TRBV15
D: TRBD2

DNA: TGTGCCAGCAGTCCCGGGACTAGCCATTACGAGCAGTACTTC
CDR3: CASSPGTSHYEQYF
J: TRBJ2-7
size: many
V: TRBV12-3/TRBV12-4
D: TRBD2

DNA: TGTGCCAGCAGCCCAAAGCCGGGTCCCCCGTCCTACAATGAGCAGTTCTTC
CDR3: CASSPKPGPPSYNEQFF
J: TRBJ2-1
size: many
V: TRBV6-6
D: -

DNA: TGTGCCATCTCCGTGGTAGGGAACACTGAAGCTTTCTTT
CDR3: CAISVVGNTEAFF
J: TRBJ1-1
size: many
V: TRBV6-1
D: -

DNA: TGTGCCAGCAGTTTAAGGGGGGGGGCGGACGAAAAACTGTTTTTT
CDR3: CASSLRGGADEKLFF
J: TRBJ1-4
size: -
V: TRBV12-3/TRBV12-4
D: -

DNA: TGTGCCAGCAGTCGGACTAGCGGTAGCATAGATACGCAGTATTTT
CDR3: CASSRTSGSIDTQYF
J: TRBJ2-3
size: -
V: TRBV12-3/TRBV12-4
D: TRBD2

DNA: TGTGCCAGCAGTTACTCGCGGGGAAAGGAGACCCAGTACTTC
CDR3: CASSYSRGKETQYF
J: TRBJ2-5
size: many
V: TRBV6-5
D: -

DNA: TGTGCCAGCAGCGTAGAGATGGGAGGCTACACCTTC
CDR3: CASSVEMGGYTF
J: TRBJ1-2
size: -
V: TRBV9
D: -

DNA: TGCGCCAGCAGAGACGGGTTCTACATCAATCTTAGCACAGATACGCAGTATTTT
CDR3: CASRDGFYINLSTDTQYF
J: TRBJ2-3
size: many
V: TRBV5-1
D: -